This entry features one TCR beta chain sequence. Its antigen is still unknown. No base quality information exists; no much larger clone differs at one position. This entry comes from a study of CD8 T cells in Susac syndrome (dated by TCRdb to the late 2010s). Regarding the research as a whole: Repertoire sequencing was used to test whether CD8+ T cell activation and differentiation in Susac syndrome was antigen driven. What the work shows at the level of the full study, not this receptor alone: The number of individuals in the TCR sequencing and HLA analysis was acknowledged as relatively small.

The junction shows trimming of 6 bases on V and 5 bases on J, plus 16 bases between the germline ends. The CDR3 holds 14 amino acids from the cysteine to the phenylalanine. The read is trimmed to its CDR3 DNA, 42 bases read in frame from base 1. Peripheral blood CD8+ and CD4+ T cells from healthy donors, Susac syndrome patients and multiple sclerosis patients were profiled by high-throughput TCR beta sequencing. Healthy donors were included as age- and sex-matched controls. CD8+ TEMRA cells were enriched by FACS, while bulk CD8+ and CD4+ T cells were purified by magnetic negative isolation. Blood was drawn into EDTA tubes, processed within 24 hours, and PBMCs were isolated by density gradient centrifugation. PBMCs intended for TCR sequencing were frozen in liquid nitrogen and were later thawed in a 37 degrees C water bath. Purity of sorted or isolated CD4+, CD8+ and CD8+ TEMRA cells was at least 90%.

RNA was extracted with the RNeasy kit and roughly 0.45 to 1 ug was reverse transcribed using random hexamers. The immunoSEQ multiplex PCR assay, covering 54 Vbeta and 13 Jbeta segments, was used to amplify TCR beta CDR3 regions. PCR amplification bias was corrected by using a synthetic template baseline for primer optimization and computational correction. The authors processed their data as follows. Only productive sequences were kept, with reads annotated to V, D and J genes according to IMGT and analyzed in immunoSEQ Analyzer. To calculate clonality, Shannon entropy was normalized by log2 of the number of productive unique sequences and then subtracted from one. Public and private clones were assessed among the 100 most prevalent clones of each patient and control. Clones were defined as Susac-specific when absent from the healthy and MS cohorts, from roughly 1,000 published viral clones and from other ImmuneACCESS disease sequences. The raw public data were reprocessed by TCRdb itself: fastp quality trimming at Q25, MiXCR clonotype calling, in-frame beta chains only. Rows are combined by CDR3 protein, so each entry shows the most common genes and DNA. For this entry, the V and J calls and clone size follow TCRdb and not the study's own pipeline. This sample lists over 120,000 distinct CDR3 sequences; approximately 93% were detected once. The ten largest clonotypes hold over 0.07% of the sample.

The rearranged segments are TRBV12-3 or TRBV12-4 and TRBJ2-5; no D gene is confidently identified. The receptor comes from a human donor in good health. What was sequenced was CD4+ T cells from PBMCs. The sequenced DNA is TGTGCCAGCAGCTCCCTAGGCTCGGGTGAGACCCAGTACTTC. The encoded protein is CASSSLGSGETQYF.